Detailed here is one TCR beta chain. Antigen unknown. There are 14 residues in the CDR3. V shed 3 bases and J shed 0 bases, with 7 bases lying between them. Germline V CDR1 and CDR2: SGDLS, YYNGEE. PCR employed 60 Vbeta and 13 Jbeta primers. Method: immunoSEQ multiplex PCR; TCRdb's copy keeps in-frame clones and lacks some. The table records tens of thousands of clones, roughly four fifths of them present only once. These data are taken from a study of cytomegalovirus exposure and HLA in healthy donors. Study-wide context: Unique TCR beta sequences numbering approximately 120 million came from about 179 million T cells in an earlier analysis. Whole-study results and caveats: Among immune exposure information, only CMV serostatus was available. Reports showed the classifier diagnosing cytomegalovirus status with high specificity and sensitivity.

V is TRBV9 and J is TRBJ2-1; no definite D call. The clonotype originates from a woman aged 40 to 49 in good health and CMV-seropositive. Sequencing input: PBMCs. Written as DNA, the CDR3 is TGTGCCAGCAGCGGTGGTAGCTCCTACAATGAGCAGTTCTTC. Translated: CASSGGSSYNEQFF.